These 29 T cell receptor beta chains came from one sample sequenced in a study of tumor-infiltrating lymphocytes in primary liver carcinoma. Constant-region priming of about 0.5 ug total RNA yielded TCR beta cDNA. The TCR beta library was amplified through three nested multiplex PCR rounds in a modified ARM-PCR procedure. PCR rounds one and two used TRBV1-TRBV30 forward primers with a C-beta reverse primer for 10 cycles each. TCRdb re-derived calls from the multiplex PCR reads in MiXCR, one entry per CDR3 protein. The sample carries a few hundred thousand distinct CDR3 sequences, about 50% recorded once. In addition to blood RNA drawn from unsorted whole blood, germline DNA was extracted. Sequenced sample: peripheral blood. The source is a woman in her 30s with primary liver carcinoma and hepatitis B virus infection.

As regards this clonotype: Germline is not matched at one junction end, which may reflect a read error. The V call is TRBV5-5, the J call TRBJ2-6; 10 bases line up with TRBD2. Germline assignment: CDR1 SGHKS and CDR2 YYEKEE (reference sequence). The CDR3 has 19 residues. The DNA for the CDR3 is TGTGCCAGCAGCTTGGATATGCTAGCGGGAGTTCATGGGGTCAACGTCCTGACTTTC. It specifies CASSLDMLAGVHGVNVLTF.

With respect to this clonotype: At one end, the junction sequence differs from germline, possibly due to a read error. The chain joins TRBV12-3 or TRBV12-4 to TRBJ2-1, with unresolved D. This CDR3 has 11 residues. CDR3 loop: CAGSLGNEQFF. In nucleotides, the CDR3 is TGTGCCGGCAGTCTCGGCAATGAGCAGTTCTTC.

On this clonotype: At one boundary the junction diverges from the germline segment, which might be a read error. The V gene is TRBV12-3 or TRBV12-4, the J gene TRBJ2-7; TRBD2 matches at 8 bases. The CDR3 extends over 15 amino acids. The DNA of the CDR3 is TGTGCCAGCAGTAATAAACTAGCGGTTGCCTACGAGAAGTACTTC. This translates into CASSNKLAVAYEKYF.

The rearrangement uses TRBV7-9 and TRBJ2-7; D unresolved. The CDR3 is 12 amino acids. The ends were cut back, 2 bases at V and 1 base at J, with 3 bases in the middle. The V gene's germline CDR1 is SEHNR and CDR2 FQNEAQ (reference sequence). The CDR3 spells CASSLRSYEQYF. The CDR3 DNA follows: TGTGCCAGCAGCTTACGATCCTACGAGCAGTACTTC.

The gene calls are TRBV12-3 or TRBV12-4 and TRBJ2-6, with D perhaps being TRBD1 or TRBD2 (5 bases each). V dropped 6 bases and J dropped 0 bases, with 18 bases sitting between them. The CDR3 spans 18 residues. CDR3 DNA: TGTGCCAGCAGCGGGACCGATAACTCTAACTCTGGGGCCAACGTCCTGACTTTC. It specifies CASSGTDNSNSGANVLTF.

Remarks on this clonotype: A much larger clone is a single base away; this may be a read error. The chain recombines TRBV4-3 with TRBJ1-3; 8 nucleotides line up with TRBD1. Germline-derived CDR1 and CDR2 are LGHNA and YSLEER. CDR3 length: 18 residues. CDR3 bases: TGCACCAGCAGCCAAGAAGTTTCCTTAGGACAGGGTGGAAACACCATATATTTT. It translates to CTSSQEVSLGQGGNTIYF.

This clonotype was seen only once. V usage is TRBV6-2 or TRBV6-3 and J usage is TRBJ2-5; tentative D call: TRBD2 (5 bases). Germline loops: CDR1 MNHEY, CDR2 SVGEGT. The CDR3 consists of 13 residues. Trimming took 7 bases from V and 5 from J, leaving 14 bases between them. CDR3 nucleotides: TGTGCCAGCAACGGGATGATCGGCGAGACCCAGTACTTC. The encoded protein is CASNGMIGETQYF.

This clonotype came up a few times. The chain links TRBV12-3 or TRBV12-4 to TRBJ2-1, with 10 positions matching TRBD2. V lost 2 bases to trimming and J lost 8 bases; unmatched junction nucleotides: 6. The CDR3 has 15 residues. CDR3 amino acids: CASSLNPSGSYEQFF. CDR3 sequence (DNA): TGTGCCAGCAGTTTAAATCCTAGCGGGAGCTATGAGCAGTTCTTC.

This clonotype showed up just a few times. Written as DNA, the CDR3 is TGTGCCAGCTCACCAGGGTCCGGCGGGGAGCTGTTTTTT. It codes for CASSPGSGGELFF. The chain carries TRBV18 and TRBJ2-2, with unresolved D. The V gene's germline CDR1 is KGHSH and CDR2 LQKENI. Trimming stripped 2 bases from V and 7 bases from J, with 8 bases between. The CDR3 is 13 amino acids.

This sequence joins TRBV6-5 and TRBJ2-4, with 9 bases fitting TRBD1. The V and J ends lost 0 bases and 8 bases, in that order; junction bases with no gene match: 8. The CDR3 covers 16 residues. Germline V gene data show CDR1 as MNHEY and CDR2 as SVGAGI. CDR3 nucleotide sequence: TGTGCCAGCAGTTACTCACTCGGGACAGGGTTGTACATTCAGTACTTC. Its protein is CASSYSLGTGLYIQYF.

Concerning this clonotype itself: One base away lies a much larger clone, so this may be a sequencing read error. The chain links TRBV29-1 to TRBJ2-1; D is unclear. The CDR3 contains 13 residues. CDR1 is SQVTM and CDR2 is ANQGSEA in the germline V gene. V gave up 3 bases and J gave up 10 bases, with 16 bases separating them. CDR3 residues: CSVESGRPYEQFF. The CDR3 DNA reads as TGCAGCGTTGAGTCCGGAAGACCCTACGAGCAGTTCTTC.

This chain connects TRBV5-8 to TRBJ2-7; no definite D call. The V gene lost 4 bases and the J gene lost 13 bases, with 6 bases spanning the gap. The germline V gene has CDR1 SGHTS and CDR2 YDEGEE. The CDR3 runs 8 residues. This CDR3 reads CASSLLYF. DNA of the CDR3: TGTGCCAGCAGCCTCCTATACTTC.

Concerning this clonotype itself: Given the absence of the conserved phenylalanine or tryptophan at the CDR3 end, a read error is likely. The gene calls are TRBV28 and TRBJ2-3; D may be TRBD2 (5 bases). This CDR3 comprises 16 residues. Germline V CDR1 and CDR2: MDHEN, SYDVKM. The V end lost 7 bases, the J end lost 5 bases, and 22 bases lay between the germline ends. CDR3 nucleotides: TGTGCCAGCAAGGAAAAGAGGGCCCCCAGAGGAGATACGCAGTATCTT. Its translation is CASKEKRAPRGDTQYL.

Details on this clonotype: The junction departs from the called germline gene at one end, perhaps through a read error. This chain uses TRBV11-2 with TRBJ1-6, with D perhaps matching TRBD1 (6 bases). CDR1 is SGHAT and CDR2 is FQNNGV in the germline V gene. The CDR3 sequence is 12 residues long. In DNA, the CDR3 is TGTGCCATCAGCTTAGGGGGATCACCCCTCTACTTT. Translation: CAISLGGSPLYF.

This clonotype was observed a handful of times. V gene TRBV13 combines with J gene TRBJ2-7; 12 bases align to TRBD1. Germline CDR1 reads PRHDT; CDR2 reads FYEKMQ (reference sequence). The CDR3 runs to 15 residues. V dropped 2 bases and J dropped 7; count of bases not matched to a gene: 6. CDR3 sequence: CASSLWGQGAGEQYF. The CDR3 DNA is TGTGCCAGCAGCTTATGGGGACAGGGGGCGGGAGAGCAGTACTTC.

Of note for this clonotype: Without the conserved terminal phenylalanine or tryptophan, this CDR3 likely stems from a read error. This chain connects TRBV11-3 to TRBJ2-1; the match to TRBD2 covers 8 bases. This CDR3 is 15 amino acids long. Germline CDR1 is SGHNT and CDR2 is YENEEA. The junction had 11 bases not matched to a gene; V was cut back by 7 bases and J by 6 bases. The CDR3, as DNA: TGTGCCAGCAACCCTTCCTGGACTAGCCCCAATGAGCAGTTCCTC. This encodes CASNPSWTSPNEQFL.

The CDR3 sequence is CASSYSMGGDNSGANVLTF. CDR3 DNA sequence: TGTGCCAGCAGTTACTCCATGGGAGGGGACAACTCTGGGGCCAACGTCCTGACTTTC. The chain carries TRBV6-5 and TRBJ2-6, with D possibly matching TRBD2 (7 bases). The V end lost 0 bases, the J end lost 0 bases, and 15 bases lay between the germline ends. CDR1 is MNHEY, CDR2 SVGAGI, per germline. This CDR3 comprises 19 residues.

Of note for this clonotype: A clone one base away is much larger, so this may be a read error. This chain uses TRBV6-5 with TRBJ2-1; 8 bases line up with TRBD2. The V gene's germline CDR1 is MNHEY and CDR2 SVGAGI. This CDR3 spans 16 amino acids. V gave up 4 bases and J gave up 7 bases; unmatched junction bases: 12. The chain's CDR3 is CASSSSGGLVSNEQFF. The CDR3 nucleotides read TGTGCCAGCAGTTCCTCGGGAGGGTTGGTCAGTAATGAGCAGTTCTTC.

Notes on this clonotype: This clone may be a read error of a much larger clone one base away. The rearrangement joins TRBV12-3 or TRBV12-4 to TRBJ2-5; tentatively, D is TRBD2 (6 bases). The CDR3 sequence is 9 residues long. The CDR3 region is CASRPRRGF. The CDR3 region has the DNA TGTGCCAGCAGGCCGCGGAGGGGCTTC.

Points on this clonotype: A read error may account for a junction end that differs from germline. The rearrangement links TRBV6-1 to TRBJ2-3, with 7 positions matching TRBD2. Germline V lookup: CDR1 MNHNS, CDR2 SASEGT. The CDR3 consists of 16 residues. This chain's CDR3 is CASTEIVGGRTDTQYF. The CDR3 bases are TGTGCCAGCACTGAAATAGTGGGAGGGAGGACAGATACGCAGTATTTT.

J is TRBJ2-5 and V is TRBV7-9; weak D call: TRBD1 (6 bases). Trimming removed 1 base from V and 1 base from J, with 13 bases in between. In germline, CDR1 is SEHNR, CDR2 FQNEAQ (reference sequence). CDR3 length: 16 residues. DNA for the CDR3: TGTGCCAGCAGCTTAGGCTCAGGGGACCTCCAAGAGACCCAGTACTTC. Translated, it gives CASSLGSGDLQETQYF. The full variable domain, completed using reference TRBV7-9 and TRBJ2-5, is DTGVSQNPRHKITKRGQNVTFRCDPISEHNRLYWYRQTLGQGPEFLTYFQNEAQLEKSRLLSDRFSAERPKGSFSTLEIQRTEQGDSAMYLCASSLGSGDLQETQYFGPGTRLLVL.

This sequence joins TRBV12-3 or TRBV12-4 and TRBJ1-2; possible D gene TRBD1, 5 bases. V lost 4 bases, J lost 6 bases, and 18 bases lay in between. This CDR3 is built from 15 residues. CDR3 loop: CASSSGTAARDGYTF. The CDR3 DNA follows: TGTGCCAGCAGTTCCGGGACGGCTGCCCGAGATGGCTACACCTTC.

The chain links TRBV28 to TRBJ2-7, with D possibly called TRBD1 or TRBD2 (5 bases each). The germline V gene has CDR1 MDHEN and CDR2 SYDVKM. The CDR3 length is 12 residues. Trimming took off 5 bases at V and 6 bases at J, with 11 bases between the two ends. CDR3 region: CASSTRTFEQYF. DNA of the CDR3: TGTGCCAGCAGTACTAGGACATTCGAGCAGTACTTC.

This chain links TRBV14 with TRBJ1-4; no reliable D call. The V and J ends lost 9 bases and 5 bases respectively, with 1 base between them. Per germline, CDR1 SGHDN and CDR2 FVKESK. The length of the CDR3 is 9 residues. Written as DNA, the CDR3 is TGTGCCAGAAATGAAAAACTGTTTTTT. Residues: CARNEKLFF.

The chain uses TRBV7-9 and TRBJ2-5, with 8 bases that match TRBD2. The CDR3 runs to 15 residues. CDR1 and CDR2 from the germline V gene are SEHNR and FQNEAQ (reference sequence). V lost 3 bases to trimming and J lost 5 bases; unmatched junction nucleotides: 8. The CDR3 DNA sequence: TGTGCCAGCAGCTTCGCGGGGGGCTATGTGGAGACCCAGTACTTC. Encoded protein: CASSFAGGYVETQYF.

There are a few counts of this clonotype. CDR3 bases: TGTGCCAGCAGCTTCAGCCCTAGGTTTGAGCAGTTCTTC. This sequence encodes CASSFSPRFEQFF. This chain joins TRBV7-9 and TRBJ2-1, with unresolved D. The germline V gene has CDR1 SEHNR and CDR2 FQNEAQ (reference sequence). The CDR3 is 13 amino acids. V gave up 3 bases and J gave up 9 bases, with 12 bases separating them. Using reference TRBV7-9 and TRBJ2-1 for the parts outside the CDR3, the full variable domain is DTGVSQNPRHKITKRGQNVTFRCDPISEHNRLYWYRQTLGQGPEFLTYFQNEAQLEKSRLLSDRFSAERPKGSFSTLEIQRTEQGDSAMYLCASSFSPRFEQFFGPGTRLTVL.

This clonotype was detected once. A much larger clonotype is one base distant, so this may be a read error. The rearrangement joins TRBV12-3 or TRBV12-4 to TRBJ1-6; weak D call: TRBD1 (5 bases). This CDR3 region has 15 residues. The DNA of the CDR3 is TGTGCCAGCAGTTCGGGGGAGGGGAGAAATTCACCCCCCCACTTT. Amino acid sequence: CASSSGEGRNSPPHF.

J is TRBJ2-1 and V is TRBV12-3 or TRBV12-4; D uncertain. The CDR3 extends over 14 amino acids. V was shortened by 1 base and J by 8 bases, with 12 bases between the two germline ends. Written as DNA, the CDR3 is TGTGCCAGCAGTTTAGAAAAATCACGGGATGAGCAGTTCTTC. It is translated as CASSLEKSRDEQFF.

At least ten counts were recorded for this clonotype. This chain joins TRBV10-1 and TRBJ2-1; 10 bases agree with TRBD2. The V gene's germline CDR1 is WNHNN and CDR2 SYGVQD (reference sequence). There are 15 residues in the CDR3. J was trimmed by 7 bases and V by 5 bases; bases with no gene match: 8. CDR3 sequence reads: CASSPRLAGMNEQFF. The DNA of the CDR3 is TGCGCCAGCAGTCCTCGACTAGCGGGTATGAATGAGCAGTTCTTC.